This TCR beta chain was identified during a study of blood T cell repertoires in COVID-19. Data came from immunoSEQ multiplex PCR; TCRdb stores just in-frame clones and leaves some out. The table has hundreds of thousands of clones, roughly nine tenths seen once; the top ten hold about 1.1%. Living in 24 US areas, the participants were between about 18 and 100 years of age. This CDR3 spans 15 amino acids. CDR1 and CDR2 from the germline V gene are SGHRS and YFSETQ. Trimming left V 0 bases short and J 0 bases short, with 7 bases between. The sample comprised PBMCs or T cells enriched from blood (not recorded which). J is TRBJ1-5 and V is TRBV5-1; no reliable D call. The source is a man younger than 45 who had recovered from COVID-19. The CDR3 protein is CASSLDINSNQPQHF. The CDR3 DNA sequence: TGCGCCAGCAGCTTGGACATTAATAGCAATCAGCCCCAGCATTTT.